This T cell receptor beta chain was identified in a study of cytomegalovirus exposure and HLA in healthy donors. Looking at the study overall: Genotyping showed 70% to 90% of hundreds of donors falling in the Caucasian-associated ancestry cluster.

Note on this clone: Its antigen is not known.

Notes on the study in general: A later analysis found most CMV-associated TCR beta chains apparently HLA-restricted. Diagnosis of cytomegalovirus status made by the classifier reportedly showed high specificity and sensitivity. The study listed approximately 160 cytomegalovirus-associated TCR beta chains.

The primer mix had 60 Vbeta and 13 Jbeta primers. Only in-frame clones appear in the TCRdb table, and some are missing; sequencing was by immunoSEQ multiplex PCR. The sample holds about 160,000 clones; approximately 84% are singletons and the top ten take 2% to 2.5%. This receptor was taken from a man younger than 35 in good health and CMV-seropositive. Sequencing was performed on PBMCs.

The CDR3 sequence: CASSPGRPWEKLFF. CDR3 coding DNA: TGTGCCAGCAGTCCAGGCCGACCGTGGGAAAAACTGTTTTTT. This chain uses TRBV27 with TRBJ1-4; D remains ambiguous. Germline V lookup: CDR1 MNHEY, CDR2 SMNVEV (reference sequence). The CDR3 totals 14 residues. Between the trimmed V and J ends, which lost 5 bases and 8 bases, there was a span of 15 bases.